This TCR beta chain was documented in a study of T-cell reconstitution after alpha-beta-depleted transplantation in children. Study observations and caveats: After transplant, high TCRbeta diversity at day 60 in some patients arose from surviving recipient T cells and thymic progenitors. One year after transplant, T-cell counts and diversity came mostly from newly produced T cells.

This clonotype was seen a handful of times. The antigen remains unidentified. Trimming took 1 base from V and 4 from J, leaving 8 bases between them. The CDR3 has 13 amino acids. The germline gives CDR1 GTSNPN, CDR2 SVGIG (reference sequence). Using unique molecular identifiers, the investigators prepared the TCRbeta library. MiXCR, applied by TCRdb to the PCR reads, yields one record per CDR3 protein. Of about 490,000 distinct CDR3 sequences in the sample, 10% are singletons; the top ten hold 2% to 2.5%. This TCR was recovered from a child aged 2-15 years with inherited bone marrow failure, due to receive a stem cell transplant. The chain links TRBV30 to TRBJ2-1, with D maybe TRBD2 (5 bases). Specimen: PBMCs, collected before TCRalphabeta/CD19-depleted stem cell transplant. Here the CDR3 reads CAWSDLAYNEQFF. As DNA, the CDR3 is TGTGCCTGGAGTGATCTAGCTTACAATGAGCAGTTCTTC.